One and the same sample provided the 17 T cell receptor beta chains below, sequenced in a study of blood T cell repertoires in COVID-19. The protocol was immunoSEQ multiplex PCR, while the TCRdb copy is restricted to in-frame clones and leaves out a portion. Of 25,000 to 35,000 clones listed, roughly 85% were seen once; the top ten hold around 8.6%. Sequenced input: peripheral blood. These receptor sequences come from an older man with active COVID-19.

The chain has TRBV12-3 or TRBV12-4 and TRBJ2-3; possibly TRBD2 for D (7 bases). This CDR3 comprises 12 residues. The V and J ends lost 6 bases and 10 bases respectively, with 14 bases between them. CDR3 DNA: TGTGCCAGCAGAGGGGGGGGCTCCGCGCAGTATTTT. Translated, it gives CASRGGGSAQYF.

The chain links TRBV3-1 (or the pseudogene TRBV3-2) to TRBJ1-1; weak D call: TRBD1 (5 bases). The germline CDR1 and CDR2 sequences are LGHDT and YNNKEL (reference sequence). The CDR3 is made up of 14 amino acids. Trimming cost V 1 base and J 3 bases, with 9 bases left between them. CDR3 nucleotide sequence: TGTGCCAGCAGCCAAGGCGGGGCAGACACTGAAGCTTTCTTT. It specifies CASSQGGADTEAFF.

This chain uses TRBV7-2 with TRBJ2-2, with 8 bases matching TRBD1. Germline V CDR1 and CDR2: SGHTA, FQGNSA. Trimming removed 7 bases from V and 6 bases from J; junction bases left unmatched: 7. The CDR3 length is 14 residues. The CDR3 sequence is CASNPTGAAGELFF. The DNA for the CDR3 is TGTGCCAGCAACCCGACAGGGGCCGCCGGGGAGCTGTTTTTT.

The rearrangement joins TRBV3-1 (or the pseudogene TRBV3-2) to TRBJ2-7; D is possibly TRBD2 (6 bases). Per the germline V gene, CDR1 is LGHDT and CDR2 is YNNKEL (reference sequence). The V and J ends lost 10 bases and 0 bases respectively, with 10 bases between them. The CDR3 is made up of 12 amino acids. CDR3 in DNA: TGTGCCACCGGGGACTTCTCCTACGAGCAGTACTTC. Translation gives CATGDFSYEQYF.

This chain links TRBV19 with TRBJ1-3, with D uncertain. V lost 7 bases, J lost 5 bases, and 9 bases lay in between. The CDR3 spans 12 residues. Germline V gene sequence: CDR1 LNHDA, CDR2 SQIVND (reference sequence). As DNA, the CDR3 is TGTGCCAGTACAGGTTGGAGAAACACCATATATTTT. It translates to CASTGWRNTIYF.

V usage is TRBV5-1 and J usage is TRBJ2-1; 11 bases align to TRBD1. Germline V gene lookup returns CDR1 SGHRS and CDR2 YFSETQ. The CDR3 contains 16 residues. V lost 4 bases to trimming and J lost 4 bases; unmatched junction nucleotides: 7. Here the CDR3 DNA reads TGCGCCAGCAGCAGCGGACAGGGGGCACGGTACAATGAGCAGTTCTTC. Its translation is CASSSGQGARYNEQFF.

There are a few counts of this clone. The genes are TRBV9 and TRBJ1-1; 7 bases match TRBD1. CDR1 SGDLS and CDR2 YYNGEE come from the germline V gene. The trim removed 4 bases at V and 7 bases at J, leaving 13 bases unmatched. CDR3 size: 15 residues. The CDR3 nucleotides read TGTGCCAGCAGCCCTAGGACAGGAGGGAACGATGAAGCTTTCTTT. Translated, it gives CASSPRTGGNDEAFF.

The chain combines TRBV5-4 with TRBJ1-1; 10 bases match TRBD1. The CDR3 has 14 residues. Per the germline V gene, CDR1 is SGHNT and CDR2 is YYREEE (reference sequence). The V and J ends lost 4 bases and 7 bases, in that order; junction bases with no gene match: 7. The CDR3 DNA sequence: TGTGCCAGCAGCAAAGACAGGGGGCTCGGTGAAGCTTTCTTT. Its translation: CASSKDRGLGEAFF.

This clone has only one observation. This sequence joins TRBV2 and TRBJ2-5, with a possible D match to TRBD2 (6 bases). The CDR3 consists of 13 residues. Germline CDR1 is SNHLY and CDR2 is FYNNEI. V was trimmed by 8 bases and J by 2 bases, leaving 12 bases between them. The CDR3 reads CASGRDSQETQYF. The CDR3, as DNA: TGTGCCAGCGGTCGGGACTCTCAAGAGACCCAGTACTTC.

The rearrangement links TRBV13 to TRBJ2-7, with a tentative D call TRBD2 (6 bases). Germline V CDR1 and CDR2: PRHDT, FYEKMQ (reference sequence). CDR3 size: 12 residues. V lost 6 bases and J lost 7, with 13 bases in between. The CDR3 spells CASSQTAGEQYF. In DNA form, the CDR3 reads TGTGCCAGCAGTCAAACGGCGGGGGAGCAGTACTTC.

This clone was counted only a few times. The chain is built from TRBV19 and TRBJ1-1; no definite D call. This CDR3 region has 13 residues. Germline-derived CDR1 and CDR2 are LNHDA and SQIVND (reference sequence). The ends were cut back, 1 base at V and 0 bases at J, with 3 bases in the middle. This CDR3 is CASSIAMNTEAFF. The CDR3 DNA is TGTGCCAGTAGTATAGCCATGAACACTGAAGCTTTCTTT.

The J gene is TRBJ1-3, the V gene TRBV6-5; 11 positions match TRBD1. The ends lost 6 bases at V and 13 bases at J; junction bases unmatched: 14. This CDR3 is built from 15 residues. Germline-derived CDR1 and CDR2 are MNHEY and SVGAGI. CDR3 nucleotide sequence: TGTGCCAGCAGCTCCGGGACAGGGGGATTCGGTCGTATATATTTT. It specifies CASSSGTGGFGRIYF.

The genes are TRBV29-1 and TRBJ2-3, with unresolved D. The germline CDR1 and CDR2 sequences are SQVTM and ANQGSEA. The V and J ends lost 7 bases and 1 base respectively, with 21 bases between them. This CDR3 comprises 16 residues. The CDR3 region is CSGKLRDRVGTDTQYF. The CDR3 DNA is TGCAGCGGTAAACTACGAGATAGAGTAGGCACAGATACGCAGTATTTT.

The chain's CDR3 is CASSLMAQDTQYF. The CDR3 DNA reads TGTGCCAGCAGCTTAATGGCCCAAGATACGCAGTATTTT. This chain uses TRBV7-9 with TRBJ2-3; D gene unclear. Trimming cost V 2 bases and J 5 bases, with 8 bases left between them. The germline V gene encodes CDR1 SEHNR and CDR2 FQNEAQ (reference sequence). The CDR3 runs 13 residues.

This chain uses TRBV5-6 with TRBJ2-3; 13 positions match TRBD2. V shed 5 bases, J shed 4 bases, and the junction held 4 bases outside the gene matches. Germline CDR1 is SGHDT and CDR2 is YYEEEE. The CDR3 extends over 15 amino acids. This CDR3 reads CASRRTSGGADTQYF. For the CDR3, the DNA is TGTGCCAGCAGGAGGACTAGCGGGGGAGCAGATACGCAGTATTTT.

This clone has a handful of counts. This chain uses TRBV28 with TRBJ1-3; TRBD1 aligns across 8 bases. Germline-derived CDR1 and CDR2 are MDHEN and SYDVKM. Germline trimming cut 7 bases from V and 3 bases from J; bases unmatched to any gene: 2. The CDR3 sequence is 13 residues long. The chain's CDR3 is CASMTGVGNTIYF. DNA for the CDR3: TGTGCCAGCATGACAGGGGTTGGAAACACCATATATTTT.

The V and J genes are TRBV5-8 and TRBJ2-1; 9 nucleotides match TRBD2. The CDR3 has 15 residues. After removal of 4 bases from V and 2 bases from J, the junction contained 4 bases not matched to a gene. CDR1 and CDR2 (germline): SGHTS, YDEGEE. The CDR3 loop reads CASSLRGGAYNEQFF. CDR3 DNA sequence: TGTGCCAGCAGCCTACGCGGGGGGGCCTACAATGAGCAGTTCTTC.